A selection of T cell receptor beta chains follows, all from one sample in a study of technical replicates of blood from a handful of donors. TCRdb's table, derived via immunoSEQ multiplex PCR, lists solely in-frame clones and lacks some. The sample contains approximately 95,000 clones, approximately 96% of which appear only once. The sequenced sample was T cells isolated from PBMCs. The receptors come from a human donor in good health. CDR3s include the opening cysteine and the closing phenylalanine or tryptophan. D genes are given only for firm matches. Not every row has a clone size; where given, it reads once, few, many or a size class.

>TRBV6-6|TRBD1|TRBJ2-3|NA
CASSYRDRAHWDTQYF
TGTGCCAGCAGTTACCGGGACAGGGCCCATTGGGATACGCAGTATTTT
>TRBV6-6|NA|TRBJ1-3|NA
CASSYYREEDTIYF
TGTGCCAGCAGTTACTACAGGGAAGAAGACACCATATATTTT
>TRBV7-9|NA|TRBJ2-7|NA
CASSFAGNTYEQYF
TGTGCCAGCAGCTTCGCGGGGAACACCTACGAGCAGTACTTC
>TRBV6-1|NA|TRBJ1-2|NA
CASSEVYRGGIYGYTF
TGTGCCAGCAGTGAAGTATATAGGGGTGGGATCTATGGCTACACCTTC
>TRBV4-3|TRBD1|TRBJ1-1|NA
CASSQLNIRGAAGEAFF
TGCGCCAGCAGCCAGCTCAATATCAGGGGGGCTGCTGGTGAAGCTTTCTTT
>TRBV6-1|TRBD2|TRBJ2-1|NA
CASSVNPLADLYNEQFF
TGTGCCAGCAGTGTTAACCCCCTAGCGGACCTCTACAATGAGCAGTTCTTC
>TRBV5-1|NA|TRBJ2-3|NA
CASSLDRFTDTQYF
TGCGCCAGCAGCTTGGACAGATTCACAGATACGCAGTATTTT
>TRBV4-1|TRBD1|TRBJ2-3|NA
CASSLRGDRVDTQYF
TGCGCCAGCAGCCTTAGGGGGGACAGGGTTGATACGCAGTATTTT
>TRBV7-9|TRBD2|TRBJ2-7|once
CASSLASGSRYEQYF
TGTGCCAGCAGCTTAGCTAGCGGGAGTAGGTACGAGCAGTACTTC
>TRBV18|TRBD1|TRBJ2-1|NA
CASSRNGQGNEQFF
TGTGCCAGCTCACGAAACGGACAGGGGAATGAGCAGTTCTTC
>TRBV15|NA|TRBJ2-7|NA
CATSRETGTYEQYF
TGTGCCACCAGCAGAGAGACTGGCACCTACGAGCAGTACTTC
>TRBV5-4|TRBD2|TRBJ2-3|NA
CASSFTSGRGTDTQYF
TGTGCCAGCAGCTTTACTAGCGGGAGGGGCACAGATACGCAGTATTTT
>TRBV27|NA|TRBJ2-7|once
CASSLSHSGTYEQYF
TGTGCCAGCAGTTTATCGCACAGCGGTACCTACGAGCAGTACTTC
>TRBV28|TRBD2|TRBJ2-1|NA
CASQRMGAGVENEQFF
TGTGCCAGCCAAAGGATGGGAGCGGGAGTAGAGAATGAGCAGTTCTTC
>TRBV21-1|NA|TRBJ2-1|NA
CASSKARGGYNEQFF
TGTGCCAGCAGCAAAGCGAGGGGAGGCTACAATGAGCAGTTCTTC
>TRBV19|TRBD2|TRBJ2-7|NA
CASSIIWTSGQTYEQYF
TGTGCCAGTAGTATAATTTGGACTAGCGGACAAACCTACGAGCAGTACTTC
>TRBV7-9|NA|TRBJ2-2|NA
CASSLVAQQTGELFF
TGTGCCAGCAGCTTAGTGGCACAGCAGACCGGGGAGCTGTTTTTT
>TRBV14|NA|TRBJ1-1|NA
CASSPPARCVADFCVNTEAFF
TGTGCCAGCAGCCCCCCGGCACGGTGTGTAGCCGATTTTTGCGTGAACACTGAAGCTTTCTTT
>TRBV2|TRBD1|TRBJ2-7|NA
CASKTGVSEQYF
TGTGCCAGCAAAACAGGGGTTAGCGAGCAGTACTTC
>TRBV19|NA|TRBJ2-1|NA
CASSTLAWEGDEQFF
TGTGCCAGTAGTACTCTAGCTTGGGAAGGCGATGAGCAGTTCTTC
>TRBV10-3|NA|TRBJ2-1|NA
CASLSGPYNEQFF
TGTGCCAGCCTTAGCGGACCTTACAATGAGCAGTTCTTC
>TRBV7-2|NA|TRBJ2-5|NA
CASSLAHQTQYF
TGTGCCAGCAGCTTAGCTCATCAGACCCAGTACTTC
>TRBV27|NA|TRBJ1-2|NA
CASSLFVGAGYTF
TGTGCCAGCAGTTTATTTGTGGGGGCTGGCTACACCTTC
>TRBV7-9|TRBD1|TRBJ2-7|NA
CASSPRDRGAEQYF
TGTGCCAGCAGCCCCCGGGACAGGGGGGCCGAGCAGTACTTC
>TRBV19|TRBD2|TRBJ2-7|NA
CASSLQGGSYEQYF
TGTGCCAGTAGTCTCCAGGGAGGGTCCTACGAGCAGTACTTC
>TRBV7-2|NA|TRBJ2-1|NA
CASSFWHYNEQFF
TGTGCCAGCAGCTTCTGGCACTACAATGAGCAGTTCTTC
>TRBV5-4|TRBD1|TRBJ1-1|NA
CASSLGTGGRMNTEAFF
TGTGCCAGCAGCTTGGGCACAGGGGGAAGGATGAACACTGAAGCTTTCTTT
>TRBV7-8|NA|TRBJ1-2|NA
CASSLGPRVIANYGYTF
TGTGCCAGCAGCTTAGGCCCCAGGGTAATAGCTAACTATGGCTACACCTTC
>TRBV29-1|NA|TRBJ2-5|NA
CSVPNRVEETQYF
TGCAGCGTCCCGAACAGGGTGGAAGAGACCCAGTACTTC
>TRBV7-2|NA|TRBJ2-7|NA
CASSSPQGLIYEQYF
TGTGCCAGCAGCTCCCCTCAGGGGTTGATTTACGAGCAGTACTTC
>TRBV10-3|NA|TRBJ2-7|NA
CAIRTGGNEQYF
TGTGCCATCAGGACCGGAGGGAACGAGCAGTACTTC
>TRBV2|NA|TRBJ2-7|NA
CASSGGGQVYEQYF
TGTGCCAGCAGTGGGGGGGGGCAGGTGTACGAGCAGTACTTC
>TRBV19|NA|TRBJ2-6|NA
CASSPRRGLVSGANVLTF
TGTGCCAGTAGTCCCAGGAGGGGATTGGTGTCTGGGGCCAACGTCCTGACTTTC
>TRBV16|NA|TRBJ2-5|NA
CASSQLSSGQETQYF
TGTGCCAGCAGCCAATTGTCCAGCGGACAAGAGACCCAGTACTTC
>TRBV7-3|TRBD1|TRBJ1-2|NA
CASSPQGDGLTNYGYTF
TGTGCCAGCAGTCCACAGGGGGATGGGCTGACTAACTATGGCTACACCTTC
>TRBV7-6|TRBD1|TRBJ1-1|once
CASSLGTGGEAFF
TGTGCCAGCAGCCTCGGGACAGGGGGTGAAGCTTTCTTT
>TRBV13|TRBD2|TRBJ2-3|NA
CASSFSGEGDTQYF
TGTGCCAGCAGCTTCTCGGGGGAGGGGGATACGCAGTATTTT
>TRBV5-6|NA|TRBJ2-7|NA
CASSQYRDYRLSYEQYF
TGTGCCAGCAGCCAATACAGGGACTACCGGCTTTCCTACGAGCAGTACTTC
>TRBV9|NA|TRBJ1-2|NA
CASSVSSGNGYTF
TGTGCCAGCAGCGTTTCCTCCGGGAATGGCTACACCTTC
>TRBV19|NA|TRBJ2-7|NA
CASSDRGIPYEQYF
TGTGCCAGTAGTGACCGGGGAATCCCTTACGAGCAGTACTTC
>TRBV19|TRBD1|TRBJ2-3|NA
CASSPQDRESDTQYF
TGTGCCAGTAGTCCCCAGGACAGGGAATCAGATACGCAGTATTTT
>TRBV27|NA|TRBJ2-1|once
CASRRTDSYNEQFF
TGTGCCAGCAGGCGGACTGATTCCTACAATGAGCAGTTCTTC
>TRBV11-3|NA|TRBJ2-7|NA
CARSTYEQYF
TGTGCCAGGTCAACATACGAGCAGTACTTC
>TRBV19|NA|TRBJ2-1|NA
CASSPTPYNEQFF
TGTGCCAGTAGTCCTACTCCCTACAATGAGCAGTTCTTC
>TRBV10-3|NA|TRBJ1-1|NA
CAISQPQGVAAFF
TGTGCCATCAGTCAACCACAAGGGGTAGCAGCTTTCTTT
>TRBV7-6|NA|TRBJ2-1|NA
CASSLAGSYNEQFF
TGTGCCAGCAGCTTAGCCGGCTCCTACAATGAGCAGTTCTTC
>TRBV11-2|NA|TRBJ2-7|once
CASSLGQFYEQYF
TGTGCCAGCAGCTTAGGACAGTTCTACGAGCAGTACTTC